This T cell receptor beta chain appears in the sequencing data of a study of blood T cell repertoires in COVID-19. At the level of the study: Acute and convalescent COVID-19 samples came from the United States, Italy and Spain.

The Seattle patients, enrolled during active infection, were followed longitudinally. Per the original data handling: Researchers report that nucleated cell counts were estimated from reference gene primer amplification. Data came from immunoSEQ multiplex PCR; TCRdb stores just in-frame clones and leaves some out. V, J and clone size are taken as reported in that table, and D and trimming were inferred from the DNA itself. Counted here are about 94,000 clones, about 83% occurring once; the ten biggest clones make up less than 7%. Per germline, CDR1 SGHRS and CDR2 YFSETQ. The length of the CDR3 is 13 residues. V dropped 2 bases and J dropped 6; count of bases not matched to a gene: 4.

J is TRBJ1-2 and V is TRBV5-1; TRBD1 agrees at 7 bases. Input material: peripheral blood. The TCR originated in a man aged 70-80 years with COVID-19, enrolled during active disease. DNA for the CDR3: TGCGCCAGCAGCTTTAACAGGGGCCATGGCTACACCTTC. It is translated as CASSFNRGHGYTF.